A selection of T cell receptor beta chains follows, all from one sample in a study of CD8 T cells in ankylosing spondylitis. One entry per CDR3 protein results from TCRdb running MiXCR on the 5' RACE reads. Found here are approximately 550,000 distinct CDR3 sequences, 10% to 15% of them singletons; the top ten hold approximately 6.3%. The sample taken for sequencing was blood, either unsorted or a sorted T cell fraction (not recorded which). These receptors came from a male donor with ankylosing spondylitis. CDR3s include the opening cysteine and the closing phenylalanine or tryptophan. A D gene is named only where the DNA matches it firmly. Clone size is stated in some rows and not others, as once, few, many or a class when expanded.

abundance	v_gene	j_gene	d_gene	CDR3aa	CDR3nt
few	TRBV9	TRBJ2-1	TRBD1	CASNRQGENNEQFF	TGTGCCAGCAACCGACAGGGGGAGAACAATGAGCAGTTCTTC
many	TRBV7-2	TRBJ1-1	.	CASSKLSWPNTEAFF	TGTGCCAGCTCTAAGCTGTCCTGGCCGAACACTGAAGCTTTCTTT
.	TRBV18	TRBJ1-1	.	CASSPGREATEAFF	TGTGCCAGCTCACCCGGACGGGAGGCCACTGAAGCTTTCTTT
few	TRBV2	TRBJ2-1	.	CASGGPSPYNEQFF	TGTGCCAGCGGGGGTCCGAGTCCCTACAATGAGCAGTTCTTC
.	TRBV9	TRBJ1-4	.	CASSARHPGYNEKLFF	TGTGCCAGCAGCGCCCGCCACCCGGGTTACAATGAAAAACTGTTTTTT
.	TRBV2	TRBJ2-3	TRBD2	CASSGLAADTQYF	TGTGCCAGCTCGGGACTAGCAGCAGATACGCAGTATTTT
few	TRBV7-9	TRBJ2-1	.	CASNTYNEQFF	TGTGCCAGCAACACCTACAATGAGCAGTTCTTC
few	TRBV5-5	TRBJ1-5	TRBD1	CASSREGRGDLQPQHF	TGTGCCAGCAGTCGGGAGGGCAGGGGGGATTTACAGCCCCAGCATTTT
few	TRBV2	TRBJ1-5	TRBD1	CASSDRQGYSNQPQHF	TGTGCCAGCAGCGATCGACAGGGATATAGCAATCAGCCCCAGCATTTT
few	TRBV7-9	TRBJ1-1	.	CASSLSGGYTEAFF	TGTGCCAGCAGCTTGAGTGGGGGGTACACTGAAGCTTTCTTT
few	TRBV20-1	TRBJ1-1	.	CSAEDHTEAFF	TGCAGTGCGGAGGATCACACTGAAGCTTTCTTT
medium-sized	TRBV29-1	TRBJ2-2	.	CSVDPNTGELFF	TGCAGCGTTGACCCGAACACCGGGGAGCTGTTTTTT
.	TRBV20-1	TRBJ1-5	.	CSASGRGGRNQPQHF	TGCAGTGCTAGTGGCCGGGGGGGACGCAATCAGCCCCAGCATTTT
few	TRBV12-3/TRBV12-4	TRBJ2-2	TRBD2	CATGGLRGGGELFF	TGTGCCACGGGGGGACTAAGGGGCGGCGGGGAGCTGTTTTTT
.	TRBV30	TRBJ2-1	.	CAWSVRGVINEQFF	TGTGCCTGGAGTGTAAGGGGGGTTATCAATGAGCAGTTCTTC
few	TRBV20-1	TRBJ1-3	TRBD1	CSASGGTGAGNTIYF	TGCAGTGCTAGCGGCGGGACAGGGGCCGGAAACACCATATATTTT
few	TRBV7-2	TRBJ2-1	TRBD2	CASSLEAQRGEQFF	TGTGCCAGCAGCTTAGAAGCCCAGCGGGGAGAGCAGTTCTTC
.	TRBV5-1	TRBJ2-1	TRBD2	CASSTNLAGGSYNEQFF	TGCGCCAGCAGCACCAACCTAGCGGGAGGATCCTACAATGAGCAGTTCTTC
.	TRBV2	TRBJ1-4	.	CASSDYEKLFF	TGTGCCAGCAGTGACTATGAAAAACTGTTTTTT
few	TRBV5-6	TRBJ2-5	TRBD2	CASSSRSGAEETQYF	TGTGCCAGCAGCTCTCGTAGCGGGGCCGAAGAGACCCAGTACTTC
.	TRBV28	TRBJ2-1	.	CASTYSNNEQFF	TGTGCCAGCACCTATTCTAATAATGAGCAGTTCTTC
few	TRBV29-1	TRBJ1-1	.	CSVEEGGLGTEAFF	TGCAGCGTTGAAGAAGGGGGGTTGGGCACTGAAGCTTTCTTT
many	TRBV15	TRBJ2-1	.	CATSLYSEQFF	TGTGCCACCAGCCTATATAGTGAGCAGTTCTTC
.	TRBV11-2	TRBJ2-1	.	CASSLAPSWFEQFF	TGTGCCAGCAGCTTAGCGCCTAGCTGGTTCGAGCAGTTCTTC
few	TRBV27	TRBJ1-2	.	CASSFDGYGGYTF	TGTGCCAGCAGTTTTGACGGATATGGCGGCTACACCTTC
many	TRBV5-1	TRBJ2-5	TRBD2	CASSLGTREGETQYF	TGCGCCAGCAGCTTGGGTACCAGGGAGGGAGAGACCCAGTACTTC
few	TRBV19	TRBJ2-7	TRBD2	CASSTRTSGVYEQYF	TGTGCCAGTAGTACCCGGACTAGCGGGGTCTACGAGCAGTACTTC
.	TRBV4-1	TRBJ2-3	.	CASTHPNTDTQYF	TGCGCCAGCACCCACCCGAACACAGATACGCAGTATTTT
few	TRBV25-1	TRBJ2-1	.	CASKKSGSSYNEQFF	TGTGCCAGCAAAAAGAGCGGTAGCTCCTACAATGAGCAGTTCTTC
.	TRBV12-3/TRBV12-4	TRBJ2-1	.	CASSTGTGQFF	TGTGCCAGCAGTACCGGGACTGGGCAGTTCTTC
many	TRBV12-3/TRBV12-4	TRBJ2-7	.	CASRPESGEQYF	TGTGCCAGCAGGCCAGAGAGCGGCGAGCAGTACTTC
.	TRBV5-1	TRBJ2-2	TRBD2	CASSLKLAGNTGELFF	TGCGCCAGCAGCTTGAAACTAGCGGGAAACACCGGGGAGCTGTTTTTT
few	TRBV20-1	TRBJ1-1	.	CSARGRGANTEAFF	TGCAGTGCTAGAGGGCGTGGTGCGAACACTGAAGCTTTCTTT
many	TRBV7-2	TRBJ2-3	TRBD2	CASSLGLAGGSDTQYF	TGTGCCAGCAGCCTTGGACTAGCGGGAGGGTCAGATACGCAGTATTTT
.	TRBV5-5	TRBJ2-3	TRBD1	CASSLQGAEDTQYF	TGTGCCAGCAGCTTGCAGGGGGCGGAGGATACGCAGTATTTT